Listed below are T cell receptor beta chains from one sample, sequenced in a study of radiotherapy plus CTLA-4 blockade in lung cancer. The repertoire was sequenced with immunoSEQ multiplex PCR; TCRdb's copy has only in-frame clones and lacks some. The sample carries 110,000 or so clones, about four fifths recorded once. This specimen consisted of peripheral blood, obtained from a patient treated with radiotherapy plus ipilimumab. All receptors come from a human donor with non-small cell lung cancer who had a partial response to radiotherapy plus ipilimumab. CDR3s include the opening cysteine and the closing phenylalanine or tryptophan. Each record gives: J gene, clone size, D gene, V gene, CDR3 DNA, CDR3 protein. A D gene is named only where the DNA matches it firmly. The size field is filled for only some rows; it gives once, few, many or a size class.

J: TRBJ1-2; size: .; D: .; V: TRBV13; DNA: TGTGCCAGCAGCTTCCCCGAAGGAGGGGATGGCTACACCTTC; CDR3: CASSFPEGGDGYTF
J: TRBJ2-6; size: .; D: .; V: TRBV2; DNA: TGTGCCAGCAGCCGACAGGACGGGGCCAACGTCCTGACTTTC; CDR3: CASSRQDGANVLTF
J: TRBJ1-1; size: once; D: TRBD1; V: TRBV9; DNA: TGTGCCAGCAGCGGGAGCGGGACAGGGAAGACTGAAGCTTTCTTT; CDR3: CASSGSGTGKTEAFF
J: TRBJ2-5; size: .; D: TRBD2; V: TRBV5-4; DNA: TGTGCCAGCAGAGCCGGGACTAGCGTACCTCAGACCCAGTACTTC; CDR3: CASRAGTSVPQTQYF
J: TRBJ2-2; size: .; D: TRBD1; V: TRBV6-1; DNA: TGTGCCAGCTTGAGGACAGGACAGACCGGGGAGCTGTTTTTT; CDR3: CASLRTGQTGELFF
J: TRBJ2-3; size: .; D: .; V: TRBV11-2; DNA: TGTGCCAGCAGCTTAAGCCCCCCGGATACGCAGTATTTT; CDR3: CASSLSPPDTQYF
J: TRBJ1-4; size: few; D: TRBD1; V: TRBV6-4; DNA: TGTGCCAGCGGATTGACAGGGGGCTCTGGTGAAAAACTGTTTTTT; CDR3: CASGLTGGSGEKLFF
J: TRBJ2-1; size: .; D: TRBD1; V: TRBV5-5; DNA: TGTGCCAGCGCCACGTCGGACAGGGGCTTCTATAATGAGCAGTTCTTC; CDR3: CASATSDRGFYNEQFF
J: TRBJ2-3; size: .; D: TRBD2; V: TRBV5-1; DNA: TGCGCCAGCAGCCGTACTAGCGGGAGGGCTGATACGCAGTATTTT; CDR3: CASSRTSGRADTQYF
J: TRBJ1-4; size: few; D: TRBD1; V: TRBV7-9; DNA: TGTGCCAGCAGCTCGACAGGGTTTTATGAAAAACTGTTTTTT; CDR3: CASSSTGFYEKLFF
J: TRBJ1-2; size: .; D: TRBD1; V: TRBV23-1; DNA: TGCGCCAGCAGAAAAACAGGGGATAACTATGGCTACACCTTC; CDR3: CASRKTGDNYGYTF
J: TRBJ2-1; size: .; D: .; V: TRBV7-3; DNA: TGTGCCAGCAGCTTAGGTGACAGCTCCTACAATGAGCAGTTCTTC; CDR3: CASSLGDSSYNEQFF
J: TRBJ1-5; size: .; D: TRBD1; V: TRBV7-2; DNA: TGTGCCAGCAGCCCGGGGACAGCGGTAAATCAGCCCCAGCATTTT; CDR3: CASSPGTAVNQPQHF
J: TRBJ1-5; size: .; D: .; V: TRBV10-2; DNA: TGCGCCAGCAGTGACGATCGGGGCAATCAGCCCCAGCATTTT; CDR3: CASSDDRGNQPQHF
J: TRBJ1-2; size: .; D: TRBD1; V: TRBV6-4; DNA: TGTGCCAGCAGTCCGAGGGGGCGGAACGAGGGCTACACCTTC; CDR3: CASSPRGRNEGYTF
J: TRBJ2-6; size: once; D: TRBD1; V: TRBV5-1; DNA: TGCGCCAGCAGCTTGATAGGGGGCACTGGGGCCAACGTCCTGACTTTC; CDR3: CASSLIGGTGANVLTF
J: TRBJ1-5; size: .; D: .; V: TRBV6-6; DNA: TGTGCCAGCAGTTACTCCGAGTTCCGGCCCCAGCATTTT; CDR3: CASSYSEFRPQHF
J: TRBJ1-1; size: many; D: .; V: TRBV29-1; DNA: TGCAGCGGTGCCGAACAGGGTGAAGCTTTCTTT; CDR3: CSGAEQGEAFF
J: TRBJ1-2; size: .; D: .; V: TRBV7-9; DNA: TGTGCCAGCAGCTTACGGGGGGCTAGTAACTATGGCTACACCTTC; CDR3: CASSLRGASNYGYTF
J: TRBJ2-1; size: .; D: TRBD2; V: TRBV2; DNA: TGTGCCAGCAGTGGGACTAGCGGACACTACAATGAGCAGTTCTTC; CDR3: CASSGTSGHYNEQFF
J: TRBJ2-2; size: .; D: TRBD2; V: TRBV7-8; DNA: TGTGCCAGCAGCCCACTAGCGGGAGGGCCAAGCACCGGGGAGCTGTTTTTT; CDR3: CASSPLAGGPSTGELFF
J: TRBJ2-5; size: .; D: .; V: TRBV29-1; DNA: TGCACCATCTTTGCGGTAGGAGAGACCCAGTACTTC; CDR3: CTIFAVGETQYF
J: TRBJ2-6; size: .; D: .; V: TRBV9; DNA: TGTGCCAGCAGCGTCCAGGGTGGGTCTGGGGCCAACGTCCTGACTTTC; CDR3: CASSVQGGSGANVLTF
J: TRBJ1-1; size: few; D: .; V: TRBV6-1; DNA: TGTGCCAGCAGCCCCGACATCTTTGAAGCTTTCTTT; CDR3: CASSPDIFEAFF
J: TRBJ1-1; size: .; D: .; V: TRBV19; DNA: TGTGCCAGTAGTCCTGGGGTCGGGGTCCGGGACACTGAAGCTTTCTTT; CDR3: CASSPGVGVRDTEAFF
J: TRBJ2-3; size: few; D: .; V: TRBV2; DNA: TGTGCCAGCAGTGCGGGCGGGATAGGCACAGATACGCAGTATTTT; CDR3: CASSAGGIGTDTQYF
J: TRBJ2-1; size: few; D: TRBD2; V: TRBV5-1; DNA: TGCGCCAGCAGCTTGGTAGCGGGTCTTAACAATGAGCAGTTCTTC; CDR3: CASSLVAGLNNEQFF
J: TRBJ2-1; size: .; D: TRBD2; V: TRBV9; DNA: TGTGCCAGCAGCTACGGACTAGGCCAGTTGGATGAGCAGTTCTTC; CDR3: CASSYGLGQLDEQFF
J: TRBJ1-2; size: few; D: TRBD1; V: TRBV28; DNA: TGTGCCAGCAGCAGTGGACAGGGCAAGAGAGGCTACACCTTC; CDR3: CASSSGQGKRGYTF
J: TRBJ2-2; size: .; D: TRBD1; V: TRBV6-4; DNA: TGTGCCAGCCAATCGGACAGGTCAACCGGGGAGCTGTTTTTT; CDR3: CASQSDRSTGELFF
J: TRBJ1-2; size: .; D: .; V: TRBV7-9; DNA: TGTGCCAGCAGCTCAGGACAGACGAACTATGGCTACACCTTC; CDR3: CASSSGQTNYGYTF
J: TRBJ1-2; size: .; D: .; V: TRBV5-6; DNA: TGTGCCAGCAGCTTACCGGGGAACTATGGCTACACCTTC; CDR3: CASSLPGNYGYTF
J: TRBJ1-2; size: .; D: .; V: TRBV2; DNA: TGTGCCAGCGGGGGGGCGGACACCGTTAAAGGCTACACCTTC; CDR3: CASGGADTVKGYTF
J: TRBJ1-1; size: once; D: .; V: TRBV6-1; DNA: TGTGCCAGCAGAACCCCAGGGAAGGAGAACACTGAAGCTTTCTTT; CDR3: CASRTPGKENTEAFF
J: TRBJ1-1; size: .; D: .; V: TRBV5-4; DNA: TGTGCCAGCAGCCAAGGCGGTATAGGGACACTACGCACTGAAGCTTTCTTT; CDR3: CASSQGGIGTLRTEAFF
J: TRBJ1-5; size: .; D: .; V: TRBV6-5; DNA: TGTGCCTCCAGCGAGGGGGTCAATCAGCCCCAGCATTTT; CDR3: CASSEGVNQPQHF
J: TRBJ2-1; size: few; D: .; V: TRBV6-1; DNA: TGTGCCAGCAGTGGCGTCATTAGCGGACCTGCCAATGAGCAGTTCTTC; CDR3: CASSGVISGPANEQFF
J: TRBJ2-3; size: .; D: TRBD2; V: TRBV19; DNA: TGTGCCAGTAGTTCACCGGGACTAGCGGGAGTAGGGGATACGCAGTATTTT; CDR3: CASSSPGLAGVGDTQYF
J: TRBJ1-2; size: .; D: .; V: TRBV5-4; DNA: TGTGCCAGCAGCTTGGAGAGGGCCAGTGGCTACACCTTC; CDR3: CASSLERASGYTF
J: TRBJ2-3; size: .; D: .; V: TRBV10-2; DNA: TGCGCCAGCAGTGTCACGACTCGCACAGATACGCAGTATTTT; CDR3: CASSVTTRTDTQYF
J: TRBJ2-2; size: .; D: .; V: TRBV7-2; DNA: TGTGCCAGCAGCTTAGTTTTAACCGGGGAGCTGTTTTTT; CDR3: CASSLVLTGELFF
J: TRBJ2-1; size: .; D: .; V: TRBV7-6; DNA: TGTGCCAGCAGCTTGACTGAGTACAATGAGCAGTTCTTC; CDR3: CASSLTEYNEQFF
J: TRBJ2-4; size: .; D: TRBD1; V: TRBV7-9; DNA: TGTGCCAGCAGCATCGGACAGGCTTCGGGCATTCAGTACTTC; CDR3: CASSIGQASGIQYF
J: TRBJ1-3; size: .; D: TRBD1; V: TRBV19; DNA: TGTGCCAGTAAAACCGGGACAGGGGATGGAAACACCATATATTTT; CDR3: CASKTGTGDGNTIYF
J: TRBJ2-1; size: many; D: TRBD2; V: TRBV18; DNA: TGTGCCAGCTCACCACAGCGGGGGGCCTACAATGAGCAGTTCTTC; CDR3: CASSPQRGAYNEQFF